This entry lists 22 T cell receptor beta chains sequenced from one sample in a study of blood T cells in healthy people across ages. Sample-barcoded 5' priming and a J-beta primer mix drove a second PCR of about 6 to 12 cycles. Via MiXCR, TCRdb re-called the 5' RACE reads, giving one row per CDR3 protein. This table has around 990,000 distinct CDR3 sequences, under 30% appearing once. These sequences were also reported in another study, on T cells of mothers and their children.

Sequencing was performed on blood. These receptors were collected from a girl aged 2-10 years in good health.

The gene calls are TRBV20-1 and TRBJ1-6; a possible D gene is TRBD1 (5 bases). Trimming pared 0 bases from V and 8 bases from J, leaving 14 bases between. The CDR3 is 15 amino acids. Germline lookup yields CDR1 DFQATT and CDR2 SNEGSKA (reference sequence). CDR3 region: CSARDLTGGDSPLHF. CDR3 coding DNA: TGCAGTGCTAGAGATCTGACGGGGGGAGATTCACCCCTCCACTTT.

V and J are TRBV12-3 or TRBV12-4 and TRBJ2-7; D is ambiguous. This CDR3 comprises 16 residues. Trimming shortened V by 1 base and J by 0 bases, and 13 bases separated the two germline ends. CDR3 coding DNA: TGTGCCAGCAGTTTAGTCGGCACGACCTTCTCCTACGAGCAGTACTTC. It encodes CASSLVGTTFSYEQYF.

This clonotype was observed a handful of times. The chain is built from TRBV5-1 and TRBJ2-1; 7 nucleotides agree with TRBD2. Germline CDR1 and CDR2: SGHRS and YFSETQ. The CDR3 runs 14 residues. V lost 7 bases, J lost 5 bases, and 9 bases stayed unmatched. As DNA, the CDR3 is TGCGCCAGCTTCGCGGGAGCGGTGGACAATGAGCAGTTCTTC. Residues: CASFAGAVDNEQFF.

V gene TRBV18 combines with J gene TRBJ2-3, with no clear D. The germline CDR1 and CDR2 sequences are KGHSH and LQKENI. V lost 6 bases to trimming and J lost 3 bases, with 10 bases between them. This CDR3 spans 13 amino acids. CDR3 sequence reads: CASSPSMTDTQYF. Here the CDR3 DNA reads TGTGCCAGCTCGCCCTCAATGACAGATACGCAGTATTTT.

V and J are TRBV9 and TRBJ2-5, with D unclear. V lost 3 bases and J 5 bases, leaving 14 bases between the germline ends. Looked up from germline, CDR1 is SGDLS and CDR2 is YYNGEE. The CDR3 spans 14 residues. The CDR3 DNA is TGTGCCAGCAGCGCCCGGAGTTCTTCGGAGACCCAGTACTTC. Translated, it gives CASSARSSSETQYF.

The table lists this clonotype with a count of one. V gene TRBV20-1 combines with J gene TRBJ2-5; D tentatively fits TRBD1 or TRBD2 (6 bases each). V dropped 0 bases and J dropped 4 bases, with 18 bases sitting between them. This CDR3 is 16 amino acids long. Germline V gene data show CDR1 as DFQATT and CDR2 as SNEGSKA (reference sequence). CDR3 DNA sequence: TGCAGTGCTAGAGATGGGACACCTTACGGGGGAGAGACCCAGTACTTC. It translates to CSARDGTPYGGETQYF.

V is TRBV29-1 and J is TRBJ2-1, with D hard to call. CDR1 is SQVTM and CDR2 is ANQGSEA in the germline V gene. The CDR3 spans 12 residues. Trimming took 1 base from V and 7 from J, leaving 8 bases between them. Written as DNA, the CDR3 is TGCAGCGTTGAAGGGAACGTAAATGAGCAGTTCTTC. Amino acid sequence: CSVEGNVNEQFF.

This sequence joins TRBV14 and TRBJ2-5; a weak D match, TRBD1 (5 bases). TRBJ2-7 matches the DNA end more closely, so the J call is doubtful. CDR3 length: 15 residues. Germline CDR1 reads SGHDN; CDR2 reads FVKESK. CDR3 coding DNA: TGTGCCAGCAGCCAAGATATAAACAGGTCCTACGAGCAGTACTTC. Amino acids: CASSQDINRSYEQYF.

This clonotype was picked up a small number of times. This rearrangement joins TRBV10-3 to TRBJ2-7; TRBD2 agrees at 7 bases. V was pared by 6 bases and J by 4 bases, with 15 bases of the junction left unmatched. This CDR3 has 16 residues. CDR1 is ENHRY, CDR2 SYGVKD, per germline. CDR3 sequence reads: CAISQASGHEGYEQYF. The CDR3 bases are TGTGCCATCAGCCAAGCTAGCGGCCATGAGGGGTACGAGCAGTACTTC.

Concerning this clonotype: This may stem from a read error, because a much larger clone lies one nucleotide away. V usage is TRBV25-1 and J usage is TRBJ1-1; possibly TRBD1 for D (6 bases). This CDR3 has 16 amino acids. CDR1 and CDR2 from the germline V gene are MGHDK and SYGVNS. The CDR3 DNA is TGTGCCAGCAGTGAATTGGGGGCGAGGGAAGACACTGGAGCTTTCTTT. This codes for CASSELGAREDTGAFF.

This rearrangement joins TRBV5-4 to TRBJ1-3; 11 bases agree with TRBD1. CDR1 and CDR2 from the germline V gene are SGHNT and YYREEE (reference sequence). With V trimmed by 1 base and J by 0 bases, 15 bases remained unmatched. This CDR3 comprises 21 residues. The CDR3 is CASSLWTGGPLFPSSGNTIYF. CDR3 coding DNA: TGTGCCAGCAGCTTGTGGACAGGGGGCCCTCTCTTCCCTTCCTCTGGAAACACCATATATTTT.

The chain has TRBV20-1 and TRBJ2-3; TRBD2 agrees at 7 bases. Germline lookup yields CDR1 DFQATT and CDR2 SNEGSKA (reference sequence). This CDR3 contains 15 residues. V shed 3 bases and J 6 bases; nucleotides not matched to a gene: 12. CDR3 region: CSASGAGVQEDTQYF. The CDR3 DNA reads TGCAGTGCTAGTGGTGCGGGGGTTCAGGAGGATACGCAGTATTTT.

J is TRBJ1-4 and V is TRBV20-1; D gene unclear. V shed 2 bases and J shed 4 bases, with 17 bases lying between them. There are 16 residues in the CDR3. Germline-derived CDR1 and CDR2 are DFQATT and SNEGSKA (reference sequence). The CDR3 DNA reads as TGCAGTGCTAGATTTTGGACCGGAGAAGATAATGAAAAACTGTTTTTT. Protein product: CSARFWTGEDNEKLFF.

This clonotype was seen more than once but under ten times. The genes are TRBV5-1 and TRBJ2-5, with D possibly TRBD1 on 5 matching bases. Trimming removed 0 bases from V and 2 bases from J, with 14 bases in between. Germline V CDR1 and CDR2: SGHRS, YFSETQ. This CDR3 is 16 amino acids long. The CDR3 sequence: CASSLAVGAQQETQYF. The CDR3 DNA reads TGCGCCAGCAGCTTGGCCGTAGGGGCCCAACAAGAGACCCAGTACTTC. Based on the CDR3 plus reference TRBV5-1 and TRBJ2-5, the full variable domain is KAGVTQTPRYLIKTRGQQVTLSCSPISGHRSVSWYQQTPGQGLQFLFEYFSETQRNKGNFPGRFSGRQFSNSRSEMNVSTLELGDSALYLCASSLAVGAQQETQYFGPGTRLLVL.

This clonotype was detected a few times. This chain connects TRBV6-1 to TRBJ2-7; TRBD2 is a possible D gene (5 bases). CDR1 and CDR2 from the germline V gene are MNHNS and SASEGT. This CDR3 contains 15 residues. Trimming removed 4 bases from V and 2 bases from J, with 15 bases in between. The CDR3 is CASSANPGVPYEQYF. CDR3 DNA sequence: TGTGCCAGCAGTGCCAACCCCGGGGTCCCCTACGAGCAGTACTTC.

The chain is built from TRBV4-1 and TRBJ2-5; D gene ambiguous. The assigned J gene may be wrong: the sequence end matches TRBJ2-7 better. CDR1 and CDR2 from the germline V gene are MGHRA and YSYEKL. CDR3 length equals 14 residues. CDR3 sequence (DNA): TGCGCCAGCAGCCAAGGTGTCACGGACTACGAGCAGTACTTC. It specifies CASSQGVTDYEQYF.

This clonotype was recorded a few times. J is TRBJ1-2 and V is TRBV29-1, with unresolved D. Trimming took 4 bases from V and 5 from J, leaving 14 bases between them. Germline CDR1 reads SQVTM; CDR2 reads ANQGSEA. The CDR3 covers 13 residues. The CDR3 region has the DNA TGCAGCGTTGTATCGGGGTTTGGGTATGGCTACACCTTC. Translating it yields CSVVSGFGYGYTF.

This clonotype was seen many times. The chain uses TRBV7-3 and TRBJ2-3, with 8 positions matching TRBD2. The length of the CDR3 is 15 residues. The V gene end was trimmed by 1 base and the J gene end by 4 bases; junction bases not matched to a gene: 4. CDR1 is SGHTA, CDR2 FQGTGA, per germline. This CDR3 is CASSLSGRRADTQYF. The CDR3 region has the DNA TGTGCCAGCAGCTTAAGCGGGAGGAGGGCAGATACGCAGTATTTT.

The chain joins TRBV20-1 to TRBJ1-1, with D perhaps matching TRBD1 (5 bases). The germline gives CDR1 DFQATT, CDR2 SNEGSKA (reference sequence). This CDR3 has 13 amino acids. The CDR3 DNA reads TGCAGAGAGGGGATGCGTGTTGACACTGAAGCTTTCTTT. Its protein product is CREGMRVDTEAFF.

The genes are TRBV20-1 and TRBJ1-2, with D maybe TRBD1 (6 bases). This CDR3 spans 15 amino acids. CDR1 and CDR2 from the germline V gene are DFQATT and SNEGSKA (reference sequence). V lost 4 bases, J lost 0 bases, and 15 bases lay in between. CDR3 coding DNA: TGCAGTGCTAACAGACTCAGGGGTTCTAACTATGGCTACACCTTC. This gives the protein CSANRLRGSNYGYTF.

The CDR3 DNA reads TGTGCCAGTAGTATGTTTGCAGGGTATGAGCAGTTCTTC. It yields the protein CASSMFAGYEQFF. The chain joins TRBV19 to TRBJ2-5; a weak D match, TRBD1 (5 bases). The last part of the DNA fits TRBJ2-1 better; the J call may be wrong. The V gene's germline CDR1 is LNHDA and CDR2 SQIVND (reference sequence). The CDR3 extends over 13 amino acids.

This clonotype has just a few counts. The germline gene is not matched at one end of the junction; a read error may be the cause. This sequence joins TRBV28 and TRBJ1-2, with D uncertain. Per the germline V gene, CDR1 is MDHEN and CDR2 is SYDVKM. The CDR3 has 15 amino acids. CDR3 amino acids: CASSLTRPGNYGYTF. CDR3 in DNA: TGCGCCAGCAGTCTAACACGGCCCGGGAACTATGGCTACACCTTC.